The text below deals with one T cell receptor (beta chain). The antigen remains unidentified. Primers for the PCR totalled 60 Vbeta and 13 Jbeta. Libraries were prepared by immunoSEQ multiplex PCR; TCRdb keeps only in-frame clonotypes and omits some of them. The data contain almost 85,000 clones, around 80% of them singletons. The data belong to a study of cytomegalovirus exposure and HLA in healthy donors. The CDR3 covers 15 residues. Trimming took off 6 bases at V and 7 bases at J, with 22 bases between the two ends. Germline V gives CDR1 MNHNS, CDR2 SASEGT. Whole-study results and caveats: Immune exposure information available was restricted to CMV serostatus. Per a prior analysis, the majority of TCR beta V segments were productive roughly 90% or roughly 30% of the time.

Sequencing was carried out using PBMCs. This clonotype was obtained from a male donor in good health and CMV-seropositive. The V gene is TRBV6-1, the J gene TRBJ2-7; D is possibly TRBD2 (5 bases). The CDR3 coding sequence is TGTGCCAGCAGAGGCCACTTTAGCGCCCTGAGGGAGCAGTACTTC. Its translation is CASRGHFSALREQYF.